The 28 T cell receptor beta chains below come from one sample, sequenced in a study of cytomegalovirus exposure and HLA in healthy donors. Researchers ran the PCR with 60 Vbeta and 13 Jbeta primers. Produced via immunoSEQ multiplex PCR; TCRdb's table is partial and in-frame only. This table has roughly 100,000 clones, roughly 15% appearing once. The sequencing input was PBMCs. The receptors were gathered from a female donor in good health and CMV-seronegative.

This clone occurred a few times. V and J are TRBV15 and TRBJ1-1; D may be TRBD1 (5 bases). CDR3 length: 15 amino acids. In germline, CDR1 is LNHNV, CDR2 YYDKDF (reference sequence). V shed 0 bases and J shed 4 bases, with 12 bases lying between them. The DNA of the CDR3 is TGTGCCACCAGCAGAGATGTAGGGGTTGGCACTGAAGCTTTCTTT. Translating it yields CATSRDVGVGTEAFF.

There are a few counts of this clone. V is TRBV9 and J is TRBJ1-4; TRBD1 might be the D (6 bases). The CDR3 is made up of 15 amino acids. Between the trimmed V and J ends, which lost 3 bases and 4 bases, there was a span of 13 bases. Germline V gene sequence: CDR1 SGDLS, CDR2 YYNGEE. CDR3 protein: CASSEGGNDNEKLFF. The CDR3 DNA reads as TGTGCCAGCAGCGAGGGGGGGAATGATAATGAAAAACTGTTTTTT.

The rearrangement links TRBV7-2 to TRBJ2-7; 7 nucleotides match TRBD1. With 4 bases clipped from V and 4 bases from J, the junction kept 4 bases outside the gene matches. Germline V gene sequence: CDR1 SGHTA, CDR2 FQGNSA. The CDR3 totals 13 residues. The CDR3, as DNA: TGTGCCAGCAGCTCATCACAGGGGTACGAGCAGTACTTC. This sequence encodes CASSSSQGYEQYF.

This clone was seen a few times. The CDR3 nucleotides read TGTGCCAGCAGTTTCCCGAGGGGCACAGATACGCAGTATTTT. Amino acids: CASSFPRGTDTQYF. This chain links TRBV28 with TRBJ2-3; D is perhaps TRBD2 (5 bases). The CDR3 totals 14 residues. Germline CDR1 MDHEN, CDR2 SYDVKM. The V end lost 3 bases, the J end lost 1 base, and 8 bases lay between the germline ends.

The chain has TRBV7-3 and TRBJ1-2; 7 bases line up with TRBD1. Germline V lookup: CDR1 SGHTA, CDR2 FQGTGA. V lost 5 bases, J lost 1 base, and 1 base stayed unmatched. The CDR3 is made up of 13 amino acids. CDR3 nucleotides: TGTGCCAGCAGCCGGGACAGTAACTATGGCTACACCTTC. Protein sequence: CASSRDSNYGYTF.

This clone was observed a handful of times. The rearrangement joins TRBV29-1 to TRBJ1-2; no clear D gene. The germline gives CDR1 SQVTM, CDR2 ANQGSEA. The CDR3 loop spans 12 amino acids. Trimming pared 3 bases from V and 0 bases from J, leaving 5 bases between. The CDR3 here is CSVETPNYGYTF. In DNA, the CDR3 is TGCAGCGTTGAGACACCTAACTATGGCTACACCTTC.

The chain combines TRBV11-3 with TRBJ2-3, with 11 bases aligning to TRBD1. V shed 5 bases and J 1 base; nucleotides not matched to a gene: 8. CDR1 SGHNT and CDR2 YENEEA come from the germline V gene. The CDR3 contains 17 residues. CDR3 region: CASSARTGGDGTDTQYF. CDR3 nucleotides: TGTGCCAGCAGCGCCCGGACAGGGGGCGACGGCACAGATACGCAGTATTTT.

V and J are TRBV23-1 and TRBJ2-7; TRBD2 might be the D (5 bases). TRBV23-1 is designated an ORF whose function remains uncertain. This CDR3 has 15 residues. V was clipped by 0 bases and J by 6 bases, with 15 bases between them. The CDR3 DNA reads TGCGCCAGCAGTCAATCTGCGGACGGGAAGTTCGAGCAGTACTTC. Amino acid sequence: CASSQSADGKFEQYF.

The V and J genes are TRBV10-1 and TRBJ2-2; 8 nucleotides match TRBD2. After removal of 2 bases from V and 2 bases from J, the junction contained 13 bases not matched to a gene. The CDR3 loop spans 19 amino acids. CDR1 and CDR2 (germline): WNHNN, SYGVQD (reference sequence). The DNA for the CDR3 is TGCGCCAGCAGTGAGAGGGCTAGCGGGTTTGGAAATAACACCGGGGAGCTGTTTTTT. It specifies CASSERASGFGNNTGELFF.

As regards this clone: At one of its ends the junction is not consistent with the germline gene, which may arise from a read error. This rearrangement joins TRBV5-1 to TRBJ1-5; the D gene is possibly TRBD1 (6 bases). Germline loops: CDR1 SGHRS, CDR2 YFSETQ. CDR3 length: 15 residues. CDR3 sequence: CASSLEGTNNQPQHF. The CDR3 region has the DNA TGTGCCAGCAGCTTGGAGGGGACAAACAATCAGCCCCAGCATTTT.

The chain joins TRBV2 to TRBJ1-6; 7 positions match TRBD1. The germline CDR1 and CDR2 sequences are SNHLY and FYNNEI. V dropped 3 bases and J dropped 9; count of bases not matched to a gene: 8. CDR3 size: 15 residues. This CDR3 is CASSEGQSLGSPLHF. The CDR3 coding sequence is TGTGCCAGCAGTGAGGGACAGTCTTTGGGTTCACCCCTCCACTTT.

For the CDR3, the DNA is TGTGCCAGTAGTGCCGACCGACAGGGGGCGAATTCTTTTGGCGCTGAAGCTTTCTTT. This codes for CASSADRQGANSFGAEAFF. The J gene is TRBJ1-1, the V gene TRBV19; 10 bases map to TRBD1. Trimming cost V 5 bases and J 6 bases; bases outside gene matches: 21. The germline V gene has CDR1 LNHDA and CDR2 SQIVND (reference sequence). This CDR3 is 19 amino acids long.

This clone occurred a few times. The chain combines TRBV4-3 with TRBJ1-2; D uncertain. This CDR3 has 15 amino acids. Trimming removed 0 bases from V and 8 bases from J, with 16 bases in between. Germline V gene lookup returns CDR1 LGHNA and CDR2 YSLEER. The CDR3 is CASSQDVVQKPGYTF. The CDR3 DNA sequence: TGCGCCAGCAGCCAAGATGTGGTCCAGAAACCGGGCTACACCTTC.

This clone was seen a few times. V is TRBV5-1 and J is TRBJ1-2; TRBD1 aligns across 8 bases. Germline CDR1 reads SGHRS; CDR2 reads YFSETQ. V was pared by 0 bases and J by 8 bases, with 9 bases of the junction left unmatched. The length of the CDR3 is 15 residues. The CDR3 DNA follows: TGCGCCAGCAGCTTGGTCGCGGCAGGGGGCGAAGGCTACACCTTC. It specifies CASSLVAAGGEGYTF.

This clone was seen a handful of times. The chain links TRBV6-5 to TRBJ1-1; a possible D gene is TRBD1 (6 bases). Trimming took off 6 bases at V and 4 bases at J, with 18 bases between the two ends. CDR1 and CDR2 from the germline V gene are MNHEY and SVGAGI. The CDR3 covers 15 residues. The CDR3 loop is CASSLLSGVPTEAFF. CDR3 bases: TGTGCCAGCAGCCTCCTCTCAGGGGTCCCCACTGAAGCTTTCTTT.

The chain links TRBV4-1 to TRBJ2-7, with D tentatively TRBD1 (6 bases). The V end was cut by 3 bases, the J end by 3 bases, with 21 bases between. Germline V gene data show CDR1 as MGHRA and CDR2 as YSYEKL. The CDR3 is 17 amino acids. The CDR3 DNA reads TGCGCCAGCAGCCATCCTCCGCCGAGAGACAGGAGCTACGAGCAGTACTTC. It is translated as CASSHPPPRDRSYEQYF.

This clone was seen more than once but under ten times. This chain uses TRBV4-1 with TRBJ1-2, with D hard to call. The ends were cut back, 5 bases at V and 8 bases at J, with 15 bases in the middle. Germline lookup yields CDR1 MGHRA and CDR2 YSYEKL. The CDR3 covers 13 residues. The CDR3 bases are TGCGCCAGCAGCAATGCGGGAACGAGGGGCTACACCTTC. The encoded protein is CASSNAGTRGYTF.

The chain is built from TRBV9 and TRBJ1-3; weak D call: TRBD1 (6 bases). V was clipped by 2 bases and J by 2 bases, with 14 bases between them. The germline V gene encodes CDR1 SGDLS and CDR2 YYNGEE. The CDR3 runs 16 residues. CDR3 residues: CASSVIQGLPGNTIYF. CDR3 coding DNA: TGTGCCAGCAGCGTGATCCAGGGGCTCCCTGGAAACACCATATATTTT.

This clone was seen a handful of times. The chain joins TRBV5-1 to TRBJ1-4; 7 bases fit TRBD1. The CDR3 runs to 15 residues. V dropped 4 bases and J dropped 4; count of bases not matched to a gene: 7. The germline CDR1 and CDR2 sequences are SGHRS and YFSETQ. The CDR3 nucleotides read TGCGCCAGCAGCCCACAGGGGAATGATAATGAAAAACTGTTTTTT. This encodes CASSPQGNDNEKLFF.

The V and J genes are TRBV10-3 and TRBJ1-1; 10 bases agree with TRBD1. CDR1 and CDR2 from the germline V gene are ENHRY and SYGVKD. The junction had 4 bases not matched to a gene; V was cut back by 11 bases and J by 10 bases. This CDR3 has 10 residues. CDR3 sequence reads: CAAGQGGAFF. In DNA form, the CDR3 reads TGTGCCGCCGGACAGGGGGGAGCTTTCTTT.

This clone was counted only a few times. This chain uses TRBV15 with TRBJ2-7, with D maybe TRBD1 (6 bases). The CDR3 length is 17 residues. The V gene lost 1 base and the J gene lost 7 bases, with 23 bases spanning the gap. Germline V lookup: CDR1 LNHNV, CDR2 YYDKDF (reference sequence). CDR3 in DNA: TGTGCCACCAGCAGAGGCAGGGGAGCTCTCTCGGGTTGGGAGCAGTACTTC. Translating it yields CATSRGRGALSGWEQYF. The entire variable domain, with the rest obtained from reference TRBV15 and TRBJ2-7, is as follows: DAMVIQNPRYQVTQFGKPVTLSCSQTLNHNVMYWYQQKSSQAPKLLFHYYDKDFNNEADTPDNFQSRRPNTSFCFLDIRSPGLGDTAMYLCATSRGRGALSGWEQYFGPGTRLTVT.

The rearrangement joins TRBV5-1 to TRBJ2-5; 7 nucleotides match TRBD1. CDR1 is SGHRS, CDR2 YFSETQ, per germline. The CDR3 sequence is 16 residues long. With V trimmed by 4 bases and J by 1 base, 10 bases remained unmatched. The CDR3 is CASSMTGDRLQETQYF. CDR3 in DNA: TGCGCCAGCAGCATGACCGGGGACAGACTCCAAGAGACCCAGTACTTC.

The chain joins TRBV18 to TRBJ2-7; D remains ambiguous. V shed 6 bases and J shed 0 bases, with 6 bases lying between them. Germline V gene lookup returns CDR1 KGHSH and CDR2 LQKENI. The CDR3 has 12 residues. The CDR3 coding sequence is TGTGCCAGCTCTAGGAGCTCCTACGAGCAGTACTTC. This encodes CASSRSSYEQYF.

This chain uses TRBV5-1 with TRBJ1-5, with D maybe TRBD1 (5 bases). The CDR3 contains 18 residues. V was clipped by 2 bases and J by 6 bases, with 24 bases between them. Per germline, CDR1 SGHRS and CDR2 YFSETQ. The CDR3: CASSLGVSGFGSGQPQHF. Here the CDR3 DNA reads TGCGCCAGCAGCTTAGGGGTTTCGGGGTTTGGTAGCGGTCAGCCCCAGCATTTT.

This clone occurred a few times. The chain has TRBV15 and TRBJ1-2, with 10 bases fitting TRBD1. The CDR3 totals 14 residues. V was clipped by 5 bases and J by 6 bases; unmatched bases: 6. Germline CDR1 is LNHNV and CDR2 is YYDKDF (reference sequence). The CDR3 is CATSERQGADGYTF. CDR3 DNA: TGTGCCACCAGCGAACGACAGGGGGCCGATGGCTACACCTTC.

This clone was seen ten or more times. The chain joins TRBV19 to TRBJ1-2; D is unresolved. V shed 7 bases and J shed 2 bases, with 11 bases lying between them. Germline CDR1 is LNHDA and CDR2 is SQIVND (reference sequence). This CDR3 comprises 13 residues. The CDR3 DNA is TGTGCCAGTACTGAGGGAGAAAACTATGGCTACACCTTC. Residues: CASTEGENYGYTF.

The sample holds one count of this clone. V is TRBV5-1 and J is TRBJ2-7; 7 bases match TRBD2. Germline lookup yields CDR1 SGHRS and CDR2 YFSETQ. The CDR3 spans 18 residues. V gave up 0 bases and J gave up 3 bases; unmatched junction bases: 15. Written as DNA, the CDR3 is TGCGCCAGCAGCTTGGATGGCGGGAGTCCCACCCGGAGCTACGAGCAGTACTTC. Amino acid sequence: CASSLDGGSPTRSYEQYF.

The V gene is TRBV18, the J gene TRBJ1-5; 7 bases agree with TRBD1. CDR1 is KGHSH and CDR2 is LQKENI in the germline V gene. The junction had 1 base not matched to a gene; V was cut back by 5 bases and J by 0 bases. The CDR3 length is 14 residues. The CDR3 DNA sequence: TGTGCCAGCTCAGGGACAGATAGCAATCAGCCCCAGCATTTT. Its translation is CASSGTDSNQPQHF.